Detailed here is one T cell receptor (beta chain). Here immunoSEQ multiplex PCR was the method, and the copy in TCRdb shows in-frame clones only, minus some. Here the sample spans 80,000 to 100,000 clones, over 75% being singletons. These data are taken from a study of blood T cell repertoires in COVID-19. About the research overall: The samples span acute and convalescent COVID-19 from the United States, Italy and Spain.

The CDR3 has 18 residues. The V end lost 6 bases, the J end lost 5 bases, and 23 bases lay between the germline ends. Germline V lookup: CDR1 MRHNA, CDR2 SNTAGT. The sample comprised peripheral blood. The chain employs TRBV6-4 and TRBJ2-6; D perhaps matches TRBD2 (6 bases). The receptor comes from a woman aged 80 or over with active or convalescent COVID-19. The CDR3 sequence: CASRVGLRDPVWANVLTF. CDR3 DNA sequence: TGTGCCAGCAGAGTAGGGCTGCGGGACCCTGTCTGGGCCAACGTCCTGACTTTC.